The sequence of this T cell receptor (beta chain) was determined in a study of blood T cell repertoires in COVID-19. Study-wide background: Samples taken during acute and convalescent COVID-19 were collected in the United States, Italy and Spain.

V was pared by 7 bases and J by 7 bases, with 23 bases between. CDR1 is MNHNY and CDR2 is SVGAGI in the germline V gene (reference sequence). The CDR3 is 16 residues long. Generated by immunoSEQ multiplex PCR, the TCRdb table keeps only in-frame clones and is missing some. The repertoire holds some 250,000 clones, with 75% to 90% as singletons. The chain is built from TRBV6-6 and TRBJ2-1; D is possibly TRBD1 (6 bases). This receptor was taken from a man aged 25 to 40 who had recovered from COVID-19. The sequencing input was peripheral blood. The CDR3: CASINEWGTSGNEQFF. In nucleotides, the CDR3 is TGTGCCAGCATCAACGAGTGGGGGACATCAGGTAATGAGCAGTTCTTC.